The subject of this entry is one T cell receptor beta chain. These data originate in a study of T cell changes during pregnancy in multiple sclerosis. Assay: immunoSEQ multiplex PCR; the TCRdb copy retains only in-frame clones and omits some. The table shows 43,000 or so clones, with more than 85% occurring only once. Losses at the gene ends were 3 bases for V and 4 bases for J; bases not matched to a gene: 7. Germline V gene data show CDR1 as LGHNA and CDR2 as YSLEER. This CDR3 has 15 residues. The TCR sequence derives from a female donor with multiple sclerosis, enrolled in a pregnancy study. The chain combines TRBV4-3 with TRBJ2-5; 8 nucleotides agree with TRBD1. This material consisted of peripheral blood, taken in the third trimester of pregnancy. The CDR3 DNA sequence: TGCGCCAGCAGCCACTCCAGGGGGCGGGGAGAGACCCAGTACTTC. Its translation is CASSHSRGRGETQYF.